These T cell receptor beta chains were read from a single sample in a study of cytotoxic CD8 clonotypes in ibrutinib-treated CLL. Data came from immunoSEQ multiplex PCR; TCRdb stores just in-frame clones and leaves some out. The sample shows roughly 220,000 clones, 65% to 80% of them seen only once. The material sequenced was PBMCs, taken after 12 months of ibrutinib treatment. Source of these receptors: a human donor with chronic lymphocytic leukemia. CDR3s include the opening cysteine and the closing phenylalanine or tryptophan. The D gene is left open where the match is weak. Expanded clones get a size class; other rows say once, few or many, or leave the size out.

j_call d_call clone_size v_call cdr3_aa cdr3_nt
TRBJ2-7 TRBD1 . TRBV29-1 CSVATERTGLHEQYF TGCAGCGTTGCCACGGAACGGACAGGGCTCCACGAGCAGTACTTC
TRBJ1-2 TRBD1 few TRBV30 CAWSGQGGYGYTF TGTGCCTGGAGTGGACAGGGAGGCTATGGCTACACCTTC
TRBJ1-2 . . TRBV5-4 CASSLTTPNYGYTF TGTGCCAGCAGCTTAACCACACCGAACTATGGCTACACCTTC
TRBJ1-2 . few TRBV2 CASSVESNYGYTF TGTGCCAGCAGTGTAGAATCTAACTATGGCTACACCTTC
TRBJ2-6 . . TRBV6-5 CASSYVRGSGANVLTF TGTGCCAGCAGTTACGTTCGAGGGTCAGGGGCCAACGTCCTGACTTTC
TRBJ2-2 . . TRBV6-1 CASSWDGNTGELFF TGTGCCAGCAGTTGGGACGGAAACACCGGGGAGCTGTTTTTT
TRBJ1-5 . . TRBV18 CASSQGQNNQPQHF TGTGCCAGCTCACAGGGACAAAACAATCAGCCCCAGCATTTT
TRBJ1-2 TRBD1 . TRBV5-6 CASSGTGGRRNYGYTF TGTGCCAGCAGCGGGACAGGGGGCCGGCGTAACTATGGCTACACCTTC
TRBJ2-1 TRBD1 . TRBV27 CASSLLPGQRGNEQFF TGTGCCAGCAGTCTCTTGCCGGGACAGCGAGGAAATGAGCAGTTCTTC
TRBJ2-2 TRBD1 . TRBV5-6 CASSSRPGTGAGELFF TGTGCCAGCAGCTCCCGACCCGGGACAGGGGCCGGGGAGCTGTTTTTT
TRBJ2-1 TRBD2 . TRBV9 CASSISGSPYNEQFF TGTGCCAGCAGCATAAGCGGGAGCCCCTACAATGAGCAGTTCTTC
TRBJ1-2 . . TRBV11-2 CASSLAARFLNYGYTF TGTGCCAGCAGCCTCGCGGCGAGGTTTCTTAACTATGGCTACACCTTC
TRBJ2-7 . . TRBV6-5 CASSATYEQYF TGTGCCAGCAGCGCCACCTACGAGCAGTACTTC
TRBJ1-2 TRBD1 . TRBV6-5 CASSYWGQGAEGYTF TGTGCCAGCAGTTATTGGGGACAGGGGGCGGAGGGCTACACCTTC
TRBJ1-2 . . TRBV6-1 CASSDNRGFGNYGYTF TGTGCCAGCAGTGATAATCGGGGGTTCGGCAACTATGGCTACACCTTC
TRBJ1-3 . . TRBV7-9 CAIRRAISGNTIYF TGTGCCATTAGGAGGGCAATCTCTGGAAACACCATATATTTT
TRBJ1-5 TRBD1 . TRBV19 CASSIRTGDPNQPQHF TGTGCCAGTAGTATTAGGACAGGGGACCCTAATCAGCCCCAGCATTTT
TRBJ2-5 . . TRBV5-1 CASSLMGAGYQETQYF TGCGCCAGCAGCTTAATGGGGGCCGGGTACCAAGAGACCCAGTACTTC
TRBJ2-7 . once TRBV7-9 CASSPPRVYEQYF TGTGCCAGCAGCCCCCCCCGTGTCTACGAGCAGTACTTC
TRBJ1-1 . . TRBV29-1 CSVVSQMNTEAFF TGCAGCGTTGTATCCCAGATGAACACTGAAGCTTTCTTT
TRBJ1-2 . . TRBV30 CAWSPHLTNYGYTF TGTGCCTGGAGTCCGCACCTGACTAACTATGGCTACACCTTC
TRBJ1-4 . . TRBV19 CASSPTDEKLFF TGTGCCAGTAGTCCGACCGATGAAAAACTGTTTTTT
TRBJ2-1 . . TRBV7-6 CASSTRGNEQFF TGTGCCAGCAGCACCCGGGGCAATGAGCAGTTCTTC
TRBJ2-3 . . TRBV14 CASSPSGSSGTQYF TGTGCCAGCAGCCCCAGCGGTTCTTCGGGTACGCAGTATTTT
TRBJ2-5 . . TRBV7-7 CASSPDWLAGETQYF TGTGCTAGCAGCCCCGACTGGCTAGCCGGGGAGACCCAGTACTTC
TRBJ1-2 . . TRBV18 CASSPDVGAGGYGYTF TGTGCCAGCTCACCAGATGTCGGTGCGGGAGGCTATGGCTACACCTTC
TRBJ2-2 TRBD1 . TRBV11-3 CASSAGGRKTGELFF TGTGCCAGCAGCGCAGGGGGCCGAAAGACCGGGGAGCTGTTTTTT
TRBJ2-5 . . TRBV2 CASSQTEETQYF TGTGCCAGCAGTCAAACGGAAGAGACCCAGTACTTC
TRBJ2-5 . . TRBV29-1 CSVPFGHQGRQETQYF TGCAGCGTCCCCTTTGGACACCAAGGGAGGCAAGAGACCCAGTACTTC
TRBJ1-4 . . TRBV5-1 CASSLAPANEKLFF TGCGCCAGCAGCCTAGCACCGGCGAATGAAAAACTGTTTTTT
TRBJ2-2 . . TRBV7-2 CASSSIRANTGELFF TGTGCCAGCAGCTCTATCCGCGCGAACACCGGGGAGCTGTTTTTT
TRBJ1-1 . . TRBV1 CTSSQDGAQGVNTEAFF TGCACCAGCAGCCAAGACGGGGCACAGGGGGTGAACACTGAAGCTTTCTTT
TRBJ1-2 . . TRBV29-1 CSVEDPQRYGYTF TGCAGCGTTGAAGATCCCCAGAGATATGGCTACACCTTC
TRBJ1-1 TRBD1 . TRBV28 CASGTGGRTEAFF TGTGCCAGCGGAACAGGGGGGCGCACTGAAGCTTTCTTT
TRBJ2-7 . . TRBV9 CASSVEPGYEQYF TGTGCCAGCAGCGTAGAACCAGGCTACGAGCAGTACTTC
TRBJ1-1 . . TRBV5-1 CASSLTIIGVNTEAFF TGCGCCAGCAGCTTGACCATAATCGGGGTGAACACTGAAGCTTTCTTT
TRBJ2-7 . . TRBV7-2 CASSLNQGLYEQYF TGTGCCAGCAGCTTAAATCAGGGTTTATACGAGCAGTACTTC
TRBJ1-2 TRBD1 few TRBV6-5 CASSYRGLYYGYTF TGTGCCAGCAGTTACAGGGGGCTTTACTATGGCTACACCTTC
TRBJ2-5 . few TRBV28 CASRSRRGTQYF TGTGCCAGCAGGTCCCGGCGGGGGACCCAGTACTTC
TRBJ2-7 TRBD1 . TRBV28 CASRGDRGQYF TGTGCCAGCAGGGGTGACAGGGGGCAGTACTTC
TRBJ1-1 TRBD1 . TRBV9 CASSVIPQGKGTEAFF TGTGCCAGCAGCGTAATCCCACAGGGGAAGGGCACTGAAGCTTTCTTT
TRBJ2-7 . . TRBV7-2 CASSSGLSYEQYF TGTGCCAGCAGCTCCGGACTTTCCTACGAGCAGTACTTC
TRBJ1-1 . few TRBV18 CASSRGLGGMNTEAFF TGTGCCAGCTCACGTGGGCTGGGGGGGATGAACACTGAAGCTTTCTTT
TRBJ1-4 . . TRBV28 CASRHQPEKLFF TGTGCCAGCAGACACCAGCCGGAAAAACTGTTTTTT